One and the same sample provided the 18 T cell receptor beta chains below, sequenced in a study of shared T cell receptors in the human thymus. Sequencing used immunoSEQ multiplex PCR; TCRdb keeps in-frame clones, though not all of them. Of 640,000 or so clones in the sample, over 75% were seen once. The data also belong to a second study, concerning human thymus T cells.

Sequencing was performed on thymocytes. Receptors originate from a boy under three years old with a congenital heart defect.

This clone has only one observation. V gene TRBV2 combines with J gene TRBJ2-1, with 8 positions matching TRBD2. CDR3 size: 15 residues. Germline V gene data show CDR1 as SNHLY and CDR2 as FYNNEI. V trimming: 6 bases; J trimming: 1 base; junction bases outside the gene matches: 5. The CDR3 DNA reads as TGTGCCAGCAGGACCGGGACTAGGTCCTACAATGAGCAGTTCTTC. Translating gives CASRTGTRSYNEQFF.

V is TRBV6-5 and J is TRBJ1-1, with 8 bases aligning to TRBD1. The CDR3 covers 16 residues. J gave up 8 bases and V 2 bases, and 13 bases lay outside the gene matches. The germline gives CDR1 MNHEY, CDR2 SVGAGI. Here the CDR3 reads CASSYLQTGAGTEAFF. CDR3 nucleotides: TGTGCCAGCAGTTACCTCCAGACAGGGGCTGGTACGGAAGCTTTCTTT.

This clone has a handful of counts. The V call is TRBV14, the J call TRBJ1-3; D call uncertain. The CDR3 loop spans 17 amino acids. Trimming shortened V by 1 base and J by 0 bases, and 13 bases separated the two germline ends. CDR1 and CDR2 from the germline V gene are SGHDN and FVKESK. CDR3 sequence: CASSQVLPTRSGNTIYF. The CDR3 bases are TGTGCCAGCAGCCAAGTCTTACCTACTCGCTCTGGAAACACCATATATTTT.

The chain links TRBV6-4 to TRBJ2-1; TRBD1 matches at 8 bases. The CDR3 covers 16 residues. V gave up 1 base and J gave up 8 bases; unmatched junction bases: 10. The germline CDR1 and CDR2 sequences are MRHNA and SNTAGT. The DNA of the CDR3 is TGTGCCAGCAGTGACTTCTGGACAGGGCCGAGGGATGAGCAGTTCTTC. It yields the protein CASSDFWTGPRDEQFF.

The chain recombines TRBV28 with TRBJ2-7; the D gene is possibly TRBD1 (6 bases). Between the trimmed V and J ends, which lost 3 bases and 5 bases, there was a span of 17 bases. The CDR3 contains 15 residues. CDR1 is MDHEN and CDR2 is SYDVKM in the germline V gene. CDR3 protein: CASSFVSGDGDEQYF. The CDR3 bases are TGTGCCAGCAGTTTCGTGTCAGGGGATGGCGACGAGCAGTACTTC.

This sequence joins TRBV9 and TRBJ2-3, with unresolved D. Germline V gene sequence: CDR1 SGDLS, CDR2 YYNGEE. V shed 3 bases and J shed 1 base, with 15 bases lying between them. This CDR3 has 16 amino acids. CDR3 DNA: TGTGCCAGCAGCGCAGATGTCTCGATCCGCACAGATACGCAGTATTTT. Its protein is CASSADVSIRTDTQYF.

The chain employs TRBV9 and TRBJ1-6; TRBD1 agrees at 7 bases. The CDR3 extends over 18 amino acids. V shed 4 bases and J 8 bases; nucleotides not matched to a gene: 18. Per germline, CDR1 SGDLS and CDR2 YYNGEE. CDR3 region: CASSPDRPEFVGDSPLHF. CDR3 sequence (DNA): TGTGCCAGCAGCCCGGACAGGCCCGAATTCGTGGGGGATTCACCCCTCCACTTT.

The chain carries TRBV6-6 and TRBJ1-4; the D gene is possibly TRBD1 (6 bases). Trimming shortened V by 7 bases and J by 6 bases, and 15 bases separated the two germline ends. The CDR3 spans 14 residues. Germline V gives CDR1 MNHNY, CDR2 SVGAGI (reference sequence). The CDR3 DNA reads as TGTGCCAGCAAAACACAGGGCCCCGATGAAAAACTGTTTTTT. Translation gives CASKTQGPDEKLFF.

This clone came up once. The rearrangement links TRBV9 to TRBJ2-2, with D possibly matching TRBD1 (6 bases). The CDR3 length is 17 residues. Germline loops: CDR1 SGDLS, CDR2 YYNGEE. V lost 4 bases, J lost 5 bases, and 21 bases lay in between. The CDR3 here is CASSPHEGESWTGELFF. The CDR3 bases are TGTGCCAGCAGCCCCCATGAGGGGGAGAGTTGGACCGGGGAGCTGTTTTTT.

V gene TRBV28 combines with J gene TRBJ1-3, with unresolved D. V dropped 6 bases and J dropped 0 bases, with 12 bases sitting between them. This CDR3 has 15 residues. CDR1 and CDR2 from the germline V gene are MDHEN and SYDVKM. The chain's CDR3 is CASSSPGSSGNTIYF. The CDR3 DNA is TGTGCCAGCAGCTCTCCGGGTAGCTCTGGAAACACCATATATTTT.

This clone has more than one count but fewer than ten. V usage is TRBV7-9 and J usage is TRBJ2-3, with 8 bases identical to TRBD1. The germline gives CDR1 SEHNR, CDR2 FQNEAQ (reference sequence). J was trimmed by 0 bases and V by 7 bases; bases with no gene match: 9. CDR3 length: 16 residues. CDR3 amino acids: CASIPTGGLSTDTQYF. The CDR3 DNA reads as TGTGCCAGCATCCCCACAGGGGGACTTAGCACAGATACGCAGTATTTT.

The V gene is TRBV28, the J gene TRBJ2-3, with 9 positions matching TRBD2. CDR1 and CDR2 (germline): MDHEN, SYDVKM. This CDR3 is built from 16 residues. V lost 1 base and J lost 2; bases outside the gene matches: 4. The CDR3 region is CASSLFQRGDTDTQYF. CDR3 DNA: TGTGCCAGCAGTTTATTTCAGCGGGGGGACACAGATACGCAGTATTTT.

Comments on this clone: Other nucleotide sequences in the sample specify the same CDR3. V is TRBV7-2 and J is TRBJ2-5; 7 positions agree with TRBD2. With V trimmed by 0 bases and J by 3 bases, 4 bases remained unmatched. Germline CDR1 SGHTA, CDR2 FQGNSA. There are 15 residues in the CDR3. The DNA for the CDR3 is TGTGCCAGCAGCTTAGCGCTGCTAGCGGAAGAGACCCAGTACTTC. Protein product: CASSLALLAEETQYF.

V is TRBV6-5 and J is TRBJ1-1, with D perhaps TRBD1 (5 bases). Germline loops: CDR1 MNHEY, CDR2 SVGAGI. V was trimmed by 0 bases and J by 4 bases, leaving 12 bases between them. CDR3 length: 15 residues. CDR3 residues: CASSYSTRAFTEAFF. The CDR3 nucleotides are TGTGCCAGCAGTTACTCGACCAGGGCATTCACTGAAGCTTTCTTT.

V gene TRBV5-8 combines with J gene TRBJ1-5; maybe TRBD1 (5 bases). V lost 3 bases and J 5 bases, leaving 15 bases between the germline ends. The CDR3 covers 15 residues. CDR1 and CDR2 (germline): SGHTS, YDEGEE. The CDR3 DNA is TGTGCCAGCAGCTCGGTATGGGGCCTAGATCAGCCCCAGCATTTT. Protein sequence: CASSSVWGLDQPQHF.

V gene TRBV28 combines with J gene TRBJ2-7; D is ambiguous. The CDR3 length is 17 residues. The V gene lost 4 bases and the J gene lost 0 bases, with 19 bases spanning the gap. Germline V gene lookup returns CDR1 MDHEN and CDR2 SYDVKM. The CDR3 DNA is TGTGCCAGCAGTTCCCCCCCGGTTTTGGGCTCCTCCTACGAGCAGTACTTC. Its protein is CASSSPPVLGSSYEQYF.

This chain connects TRBV29-1 to TRBJ2-2, with 8 nucleotides matching TRBD2. The ends lost 6 bases at V and 0 bases at J; junction bases unmatched: 12. Germline V lookup: CDR1 SQVTM, CDR2 ANQGSEA. This CDR3 spans 17 amino acids. The CDR3 is CSVGVGRGIANTGELFF. CDR3 nucleotide sequence: TGCAGCGTGGGCGTCGGGAGGGGGATCGCGAACACCGGGGAGCTGTTTTTT.

The rearrangement links TRBV5-1 to TRBJ1-2; TRBD1 matches 9 bases. Germline CDR1 is SGHRS and CDR2 is YFSETQ. This CDR3 comprises 17 residues. The V segment lost 2 bases and the J segment 4 bases; nucleotides outside the gene matches: 12. The CDR3 nucleotides read TGCGCCAGCAGCTTTCCCCCCACAGGGGGCAGAGGCTATGGCTACACCTTC. It specifies CASSFPPTGGRGYGYTF.